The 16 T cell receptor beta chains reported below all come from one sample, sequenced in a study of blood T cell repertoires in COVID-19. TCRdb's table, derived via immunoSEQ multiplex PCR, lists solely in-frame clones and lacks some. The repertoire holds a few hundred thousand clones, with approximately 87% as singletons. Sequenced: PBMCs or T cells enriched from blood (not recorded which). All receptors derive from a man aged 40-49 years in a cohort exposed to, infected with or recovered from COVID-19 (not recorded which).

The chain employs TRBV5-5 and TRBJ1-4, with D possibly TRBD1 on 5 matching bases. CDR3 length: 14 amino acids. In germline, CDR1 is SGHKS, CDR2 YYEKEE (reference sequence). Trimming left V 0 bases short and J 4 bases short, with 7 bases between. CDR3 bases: TGTGCCAGCAGCTTGGAGGGGCTTAATGAAAAACTGTTTTTT. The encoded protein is CASSLEGLNEKLFF. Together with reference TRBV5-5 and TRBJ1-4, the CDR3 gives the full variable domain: DAGVTQSPTHLIKTRGQQVTLRCSPISGHKSVSWYQQVLGQGPQFIFQYYEKEERGRGNFPDRFSARQFPNYSSELNVNALLLGDSALYLCASSLEGLNEKLFFGSGTQLSVL.

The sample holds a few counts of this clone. In DNA form, the CDR3 reads TGTGCCAGCAGCTTCCGGACCGGGACAGGGAGGGCCGGGGAGCTGTTTTTT. Translated: CASSFRTGTGRAGELFF. The chain employs TRBV5-6 and TRBJ2-2; 9 bases are shared with TRBD1. Losses at the gene ends were 2 bases for V and 6 bases for J; bases not matched to a gene: 11. Germline V gene sequence: CDR1 SGHDT, CDR2 YYEEEE. The CDR3 is 17 residues long.

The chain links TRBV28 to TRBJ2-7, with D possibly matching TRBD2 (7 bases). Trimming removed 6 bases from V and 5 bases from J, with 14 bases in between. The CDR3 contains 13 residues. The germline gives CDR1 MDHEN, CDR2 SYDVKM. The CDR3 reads CASSRPGGHEQYF. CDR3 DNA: TGTGCCAGCAGCCGCCCGGGGGGCCACGAGCAGTACTTC.

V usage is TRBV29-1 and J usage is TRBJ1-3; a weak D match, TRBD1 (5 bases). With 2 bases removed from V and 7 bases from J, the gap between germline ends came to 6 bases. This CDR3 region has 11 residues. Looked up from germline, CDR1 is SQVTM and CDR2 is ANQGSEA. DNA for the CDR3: TGCAGCGTTGAATACAGGAACACCATATATTTT. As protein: CSVEYRNTIYF.

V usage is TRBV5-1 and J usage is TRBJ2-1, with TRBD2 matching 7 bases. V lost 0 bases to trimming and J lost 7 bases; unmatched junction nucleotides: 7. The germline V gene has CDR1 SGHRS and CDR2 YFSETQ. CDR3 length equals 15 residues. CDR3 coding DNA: TGCGCCAGCAGCTTGGCCAGCGGGGAGCCTAATGAGCAGTTCTTC. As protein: CASSLASGEPNEQFF.

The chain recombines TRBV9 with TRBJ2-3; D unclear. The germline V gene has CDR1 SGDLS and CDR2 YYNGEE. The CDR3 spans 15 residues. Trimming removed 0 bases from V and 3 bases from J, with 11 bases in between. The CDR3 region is CASSVGALGTDTQYF. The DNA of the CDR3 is TGTGCCAGCAGCGTAGGGGCCTTGGGTACAGATACGCAGTATTTT.

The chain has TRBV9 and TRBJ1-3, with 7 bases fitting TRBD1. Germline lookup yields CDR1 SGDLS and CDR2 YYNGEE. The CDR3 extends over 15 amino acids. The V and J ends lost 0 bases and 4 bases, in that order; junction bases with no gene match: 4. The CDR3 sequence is CASSVGGTAGNTIYF. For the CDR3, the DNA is TGTGCCAGCAGCGTAGGGGGGACAGCCGGAAACACCATATATTTT.

CDR3 region: CASSQDAGRETQYF. The CDR3 nucleotides read TGTGCCAGCAGCCAAGATGCGGGGAGAGAGACCCAGTACTTC. V gene TRBV4-2 combines with J gene TRBJ2-5, with D perhaps matching TRBD2 (6 bases). CDR3 length: 14 residues. CDR1 and CDR2 from the germline V gene are LGHNA and YNFKEQ. Trimming took off 0 bases at V and 4 bases at J, with 9 bases between the two ends.

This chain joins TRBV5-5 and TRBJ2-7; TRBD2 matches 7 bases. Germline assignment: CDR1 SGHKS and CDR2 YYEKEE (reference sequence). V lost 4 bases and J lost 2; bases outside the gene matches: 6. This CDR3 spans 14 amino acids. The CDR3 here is CASSTRTSTYEQYF. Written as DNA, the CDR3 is TGTGCCAGCAGCACTCGGACTAGTACCTACGAGCAGTACTTC.

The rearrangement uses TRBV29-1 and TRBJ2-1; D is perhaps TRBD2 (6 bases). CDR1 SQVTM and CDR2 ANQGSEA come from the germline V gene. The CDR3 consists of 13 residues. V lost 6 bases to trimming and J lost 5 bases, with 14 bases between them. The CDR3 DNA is TGCAGCGTCGGAGGCGGGAACCACAATGAGCAGTTCTTC. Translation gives CSVGGGNHNEQFF.

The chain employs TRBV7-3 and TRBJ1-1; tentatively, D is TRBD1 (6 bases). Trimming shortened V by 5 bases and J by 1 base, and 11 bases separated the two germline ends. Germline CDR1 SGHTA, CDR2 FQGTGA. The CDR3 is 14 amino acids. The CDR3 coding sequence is TGTGCCAGCAGCCCTCTAGGGGGGAACACTGAAGCTTTCTTT. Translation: CASSPLGGNTEAFF. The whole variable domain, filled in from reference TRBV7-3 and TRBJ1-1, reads GAGVSQTPSNKVTEKGKYVELRCDPISGHTALYWYRQSLGQGPEFLIYFQGTGAADDSGLPNDRFFAVRPEGSVSTLKIQRTERGDSAVYLCASSPLGGNTEAFFGQGTRLTVV.

The CDR3: CASSPSGLSYEQYF. The CDR3 DNA reads TGCGCCAGCAGCCCTAGCGGCCTCTCCTACGAGCAGTACTTC. The chain employs TRBV4-1 and TRBJ2-7, with 7 bases matching TRBD2. This CDR3 region has 14 residues. CDR1 and CDR2 (germline): MGHRA, YSYEKL. The V gene end was trimmed by 4 bases and the J gene end by 0 bases; junction bases not matched to a gene: 3.

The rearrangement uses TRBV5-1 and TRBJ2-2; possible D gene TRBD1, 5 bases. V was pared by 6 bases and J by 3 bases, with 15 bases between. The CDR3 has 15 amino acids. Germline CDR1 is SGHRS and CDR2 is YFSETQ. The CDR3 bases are TGCGCCAGCAAGGGGCCCCGTGTCGACACCGGGGAGCTGTTTTTT. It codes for CASKGPRVDTGELFF.

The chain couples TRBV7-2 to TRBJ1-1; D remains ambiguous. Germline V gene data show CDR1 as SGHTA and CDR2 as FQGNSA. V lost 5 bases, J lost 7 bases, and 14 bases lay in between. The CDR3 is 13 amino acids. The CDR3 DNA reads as TGTGCCAGCAGCATAACCGCAGTTATTGAAGCTTTCTTT. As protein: CASSITAVIEAFF.

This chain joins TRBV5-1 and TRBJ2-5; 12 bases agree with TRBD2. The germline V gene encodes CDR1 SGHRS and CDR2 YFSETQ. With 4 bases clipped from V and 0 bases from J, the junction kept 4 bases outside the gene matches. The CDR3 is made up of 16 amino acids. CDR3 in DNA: TGCGCCAGCAGCCTGACTAGCGGGAGCAACCAAGAGACCCAGTACTTC. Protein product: CASSLTSGSNQETQYF.

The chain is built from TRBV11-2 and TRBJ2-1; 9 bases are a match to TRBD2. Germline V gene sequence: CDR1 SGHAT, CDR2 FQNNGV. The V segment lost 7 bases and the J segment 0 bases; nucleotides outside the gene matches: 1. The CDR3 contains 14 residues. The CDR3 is CASKAGGSYNEQFF. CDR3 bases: TGTGCCAGCAAAGCGGGAGGCTCCTACAATGAGCAGTTCTTC.